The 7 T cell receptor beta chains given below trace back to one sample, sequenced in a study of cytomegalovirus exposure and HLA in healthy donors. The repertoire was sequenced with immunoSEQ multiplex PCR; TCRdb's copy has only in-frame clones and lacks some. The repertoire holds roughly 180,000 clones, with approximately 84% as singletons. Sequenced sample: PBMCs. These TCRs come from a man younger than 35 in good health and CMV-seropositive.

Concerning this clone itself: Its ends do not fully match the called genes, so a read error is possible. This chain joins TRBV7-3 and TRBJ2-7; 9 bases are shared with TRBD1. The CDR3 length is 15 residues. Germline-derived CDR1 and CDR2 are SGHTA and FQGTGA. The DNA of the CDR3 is TGTGCCAGCAGCCTAACCGGGACAGGGAGTTACGAGCAGTACTTC. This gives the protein CASSLTGTGSYEQYF.

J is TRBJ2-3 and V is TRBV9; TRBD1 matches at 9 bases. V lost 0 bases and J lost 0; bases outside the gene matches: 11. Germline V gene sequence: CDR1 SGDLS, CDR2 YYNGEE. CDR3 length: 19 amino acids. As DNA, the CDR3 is TGTGCCAGCAGCGTAGAAAGGGAGGGGACAGGGCCTAGCACAGATACGCAGTATTTT. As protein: CASSVEREGTGPSTDTQYF.

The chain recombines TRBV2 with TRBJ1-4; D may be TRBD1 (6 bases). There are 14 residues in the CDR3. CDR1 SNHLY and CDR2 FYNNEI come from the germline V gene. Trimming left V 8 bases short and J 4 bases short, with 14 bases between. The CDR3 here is CASVRGALNEKLFF. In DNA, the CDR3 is TGTGCCAGCGTACGGGGGGCCCTTAATGAAAAACTGTTTTTT.

CDR3 sequence: CASSPPRGERGTGELFF. CDR3 nucleotides: TGTGCCAGCAGCCCCCCCAGAGGAGAAAGAGGCACCGGGGAGCTGTTTTTT. This chain links TRBV27 with TRBJ2-2; D is uncertain. The CDR3 covers 17 residues. The germline V gene encodes CDR1 MNHEY and CDR2 SMNVEV (reference sequence). V was clipped by 6 bases and J by 4 bases, with 21 bases between them.

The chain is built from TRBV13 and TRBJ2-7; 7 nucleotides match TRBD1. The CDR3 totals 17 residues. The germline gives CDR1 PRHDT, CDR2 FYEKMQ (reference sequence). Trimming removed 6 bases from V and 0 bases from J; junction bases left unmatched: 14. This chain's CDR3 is CASRVGPGQRSSYEQYF. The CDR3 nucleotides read TGTGCCAGCAGAGTGGGCCCGGGACAGAGAAGCTCCTACGAGCAGTACTTC.

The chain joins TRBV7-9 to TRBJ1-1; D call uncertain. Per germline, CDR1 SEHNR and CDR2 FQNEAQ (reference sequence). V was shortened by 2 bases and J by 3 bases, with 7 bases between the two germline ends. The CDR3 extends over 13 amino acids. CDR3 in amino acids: CASSLRGYTEAFF. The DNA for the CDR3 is TGTGCCAGCAGCTTACGAGGTTACACTGAAGCTTTCTTT.

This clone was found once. The CDR3 protein is CASTARGGEQYF. CDR3 sequence (DNA): TGTGCCAGCACCGCGAGGGGAGGCGAGCAGTACTTC. The rearrangement uses TRBV11-2 and TRBJ2-7; D possibly corresponds to TRBD2 (6 bases). The CDR3 covers 12 residues. CDR1 is SGHAT, CDR2 FQNNGV, per germline. The V end lost 7 bases, the J end lost 6 bases, and 13 bases lay between the germline ends.